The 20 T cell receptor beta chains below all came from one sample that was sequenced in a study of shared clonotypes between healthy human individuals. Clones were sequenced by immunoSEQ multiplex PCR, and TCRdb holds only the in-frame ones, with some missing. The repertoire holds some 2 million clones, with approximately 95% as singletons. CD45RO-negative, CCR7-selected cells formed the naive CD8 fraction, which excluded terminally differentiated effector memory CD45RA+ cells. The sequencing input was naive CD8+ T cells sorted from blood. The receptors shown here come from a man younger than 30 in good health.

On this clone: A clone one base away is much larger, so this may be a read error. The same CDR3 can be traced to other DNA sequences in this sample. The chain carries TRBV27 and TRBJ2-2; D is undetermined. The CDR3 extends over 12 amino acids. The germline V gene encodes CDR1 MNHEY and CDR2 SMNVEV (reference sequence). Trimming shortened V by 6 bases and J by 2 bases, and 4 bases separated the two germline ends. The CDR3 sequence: CASSPNTGELFF. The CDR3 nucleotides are TGTGCCAGCAGCCCCAACACCGGGGAGCTGTTTTTT.

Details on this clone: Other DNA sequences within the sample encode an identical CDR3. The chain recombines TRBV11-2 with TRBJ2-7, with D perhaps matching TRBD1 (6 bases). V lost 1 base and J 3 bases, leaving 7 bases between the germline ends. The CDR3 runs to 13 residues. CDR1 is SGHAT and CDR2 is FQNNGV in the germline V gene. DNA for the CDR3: TGTGCCAGCAGCTTAGCCAGGGGCTACGAGCAGTACTTC. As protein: CASSLARGYEQYF.

CDR3 residues: CASSLGTGATGELFF. In nucleotides, the CDR3 is TGCGCCAGCAGCCTCGGGACAGGGGCCACCGGGGAGCTGTTTTTT. The chain carries TRBV4-1 and TRBJ2-2, with 10 nucleotides matching TRBD1. Unmatched junction bases numbered 3, after V lost 4 bases and J lost 4 bases. This CDR3 contains 15 residues. Germline V gene data show CDR1 as MGHRA and CDR2 as YSYEKL.

CDR3 region: CASSHGQEGDTQYF. CDR3 DNA sequence: TGCGCCAGCAGCCATGGACAGGAGGGAGATACGCAGTATTTT. The chain couples TRBV4-3 to TRBJ2-3; D may be TRBD1 (7 bases). The germline V gene has CDR1 LGHNA and CDR2 YSLEER. This CDR3 comprises 14 residues. The V end was cut by 3 bases, the J end by 5 bases, with 12 bases between.

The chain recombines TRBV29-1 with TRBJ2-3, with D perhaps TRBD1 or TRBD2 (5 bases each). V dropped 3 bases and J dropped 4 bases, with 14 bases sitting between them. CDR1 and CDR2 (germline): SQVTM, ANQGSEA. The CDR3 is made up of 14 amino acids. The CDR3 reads CSVEGRSNPDTQYF. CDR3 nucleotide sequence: TGCAGCGTTGAGGGACGGTCGAACCCAGATACGCAGTATTTT.

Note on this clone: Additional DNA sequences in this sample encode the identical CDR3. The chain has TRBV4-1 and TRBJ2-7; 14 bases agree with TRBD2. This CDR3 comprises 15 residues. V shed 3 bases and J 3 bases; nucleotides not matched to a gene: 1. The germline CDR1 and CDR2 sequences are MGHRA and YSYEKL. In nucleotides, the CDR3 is TGCGCCAGCAGCCAGGGACTAGCGGGAGACTACGAGCAGTACTTC. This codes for CASSQGLAGDYEQYF.

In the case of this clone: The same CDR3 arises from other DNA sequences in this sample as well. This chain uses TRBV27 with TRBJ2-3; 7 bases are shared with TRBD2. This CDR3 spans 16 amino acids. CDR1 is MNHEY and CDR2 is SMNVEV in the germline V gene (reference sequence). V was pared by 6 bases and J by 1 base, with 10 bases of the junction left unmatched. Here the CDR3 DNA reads TGTGCCAGCAGCCTAGTGGGAGGGGCGGGCACAGATACGCAGTATTTT. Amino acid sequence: CASSLVGGAGTDTQYF.

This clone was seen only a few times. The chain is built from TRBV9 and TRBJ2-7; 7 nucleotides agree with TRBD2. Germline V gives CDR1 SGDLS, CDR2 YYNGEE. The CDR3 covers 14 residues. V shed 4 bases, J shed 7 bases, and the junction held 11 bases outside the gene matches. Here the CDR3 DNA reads TGTGCCAGCAGCCCGAGAGGGTCGGGGGGAGAGCAGTACTTC. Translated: CASSPRGSGGEQYF.

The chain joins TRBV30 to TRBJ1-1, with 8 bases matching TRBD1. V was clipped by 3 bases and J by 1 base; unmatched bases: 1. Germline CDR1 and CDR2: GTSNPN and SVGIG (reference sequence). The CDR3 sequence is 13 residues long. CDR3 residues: CAWRDRGNTEAFF. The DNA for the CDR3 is TGTGCCTGGAGAGACAGGGGGAACACTGAAGCTTTCTTT.

Here the CDR3 reads CAGVPGPSTEAFF. The CDR3 DNA is TGTGCCGGGGTACCGGGCCCATCCACTGAAGCTTTCTTT. The genes are TRBV2 and TRBJ1-1; D gene uncertain. Looked up from germline, CDR1 is SNHLY and CDR2 is FYNNEI. The ends were cut back, 11 bases at V and 4 bases at J, with 17 bases in the middle. CDR3 size: 13 residues.

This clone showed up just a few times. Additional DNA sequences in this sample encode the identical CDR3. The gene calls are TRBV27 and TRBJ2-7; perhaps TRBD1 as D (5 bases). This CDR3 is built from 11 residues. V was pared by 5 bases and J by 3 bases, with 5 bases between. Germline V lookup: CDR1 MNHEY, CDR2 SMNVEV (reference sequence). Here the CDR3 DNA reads TGTGCCAGCAGTCAGGGCTACGAGCAGTACTTC. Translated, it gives CASSQGYEQYF.

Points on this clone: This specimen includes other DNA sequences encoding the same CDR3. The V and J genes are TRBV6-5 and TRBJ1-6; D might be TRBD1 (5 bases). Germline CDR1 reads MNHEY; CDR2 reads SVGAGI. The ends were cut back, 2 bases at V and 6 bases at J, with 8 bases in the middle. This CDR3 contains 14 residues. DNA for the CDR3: TGTGCCAGCAGTTACGGGGGTACTAATTCACCCCTCCACTTT. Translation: CASSYGGTNSPLHF.

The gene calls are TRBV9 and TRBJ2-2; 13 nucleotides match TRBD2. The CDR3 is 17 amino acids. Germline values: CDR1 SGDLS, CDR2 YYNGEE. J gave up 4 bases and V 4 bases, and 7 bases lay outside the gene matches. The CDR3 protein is CASSPRLAGGATGELFF. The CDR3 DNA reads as TGTGCCAGCAGCCCCAGACTAGCGGGGGGCGCCACCGGGGAGCTGTTTTTT.

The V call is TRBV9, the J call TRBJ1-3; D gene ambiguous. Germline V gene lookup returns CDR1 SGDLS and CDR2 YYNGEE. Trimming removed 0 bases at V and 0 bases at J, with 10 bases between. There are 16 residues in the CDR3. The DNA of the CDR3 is TGTGCCAGCAGCGTAGTAAGCACAGCCTCTGGAAACACCATATATTTT. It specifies CASSVVSTASGNTIYF.

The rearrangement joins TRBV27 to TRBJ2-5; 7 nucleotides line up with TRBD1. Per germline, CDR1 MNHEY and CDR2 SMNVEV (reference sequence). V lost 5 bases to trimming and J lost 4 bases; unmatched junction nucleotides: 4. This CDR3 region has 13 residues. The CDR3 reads CASSDRVAETQYF. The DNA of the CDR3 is TGTGCCAGCAGTGACAGGGTTGCAGAGACCCAGTACTTC.

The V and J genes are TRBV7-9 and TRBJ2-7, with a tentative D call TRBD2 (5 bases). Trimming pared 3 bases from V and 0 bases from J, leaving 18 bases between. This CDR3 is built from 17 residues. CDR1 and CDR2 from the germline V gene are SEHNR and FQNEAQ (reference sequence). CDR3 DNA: TGTGCCAGCAGCTTCCCTCAAAACCGGGGATTCTCCTACGAGCAGTACTTC. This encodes CASSFPQNRGFSYEQYF.

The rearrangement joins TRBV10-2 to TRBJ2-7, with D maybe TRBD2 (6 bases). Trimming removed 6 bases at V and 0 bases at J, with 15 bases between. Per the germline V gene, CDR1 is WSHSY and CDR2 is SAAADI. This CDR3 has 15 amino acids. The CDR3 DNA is TGCGCCAGCAGCCTCGGGACTCTAAGCTCCTACGAGCAGTACTTC. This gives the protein CASSLGTLSSYEQYF.

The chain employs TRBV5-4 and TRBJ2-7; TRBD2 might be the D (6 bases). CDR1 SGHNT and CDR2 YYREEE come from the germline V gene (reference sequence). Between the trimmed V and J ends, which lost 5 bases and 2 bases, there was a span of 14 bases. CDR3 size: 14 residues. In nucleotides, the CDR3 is TGTGCCAGCAGGGGATCGGGGGTAACCTACGAGCAGTACTTC. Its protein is CASRGSGVTYEQYF. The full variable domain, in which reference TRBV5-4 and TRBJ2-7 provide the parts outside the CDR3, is ETGVTQSPTHLIKTRGQQVTLRCSSQSGHNTVSWYQQALGQGPQFIFQYYREEENGRGNFPPRFSGLQFPNYSSELNVNALELDDSALYLCASRGSGVTYEQYFGPGTRLTVT.

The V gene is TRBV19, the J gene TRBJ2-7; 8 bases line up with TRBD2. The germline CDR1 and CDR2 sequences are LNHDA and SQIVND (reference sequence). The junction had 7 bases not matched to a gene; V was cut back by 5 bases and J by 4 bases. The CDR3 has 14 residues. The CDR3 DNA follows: TGTGCCAGTAGTCCCGGACTAGCCAAATACGAGCAGTACTTC. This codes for CASSPGLAKYEQYF.

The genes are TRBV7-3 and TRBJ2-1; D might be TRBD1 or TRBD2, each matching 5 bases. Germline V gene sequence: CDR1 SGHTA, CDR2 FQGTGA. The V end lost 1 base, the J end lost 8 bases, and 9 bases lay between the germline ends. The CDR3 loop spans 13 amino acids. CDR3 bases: TGTGCCAGCAGCTTAAGGGGCGGGTATGAGCAGTTCTTC. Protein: CASSLRGGYEQFF.